The T cell receptor (beta chain) under discussion was sequenced for a study of cytomegalovirus exposure and HLA in healthy donors. Study details: A prior study identified over 100 million unique TCR beta sequences from 200 million or so T cells. The Caucasian-associated ancestry cluster contained about four fifths of the approximately 400 genotyped donors. Study-wide findings and caveats: A list of roughly 180 TCR beta chains associated with cytomegalovirus was given. The likely explanation for a cluster of highly shared sequence variants was sequencing artifact.

To note about this clone: Its antigen remains unknown.

There are 18 residues in the CDR3. J was trimmed by 0 bases and V by 0 bases; bases with no gene match: 8. The germline CDR1 and CDR2 sequences are MGHRA and YSYEKL. It was with 60 Vbeta and 13 Jbeta primers that the PCR ran. Generated by immunoSEQ multiplex PCR, the TCRdb table keeps only in-frame clones and is missing some. The sample holds about 200,000 clones. The source material was PBMCs. J is TRBJ1-2 and V is TRBV4-1; 9 positions match TRBD1. The clonotype comes from a boy younger than 18 in good health and CMV-seronegative. The CDR3 region is CASSQEGSGQGANYGYTF. For the CDR3, the DNA is TGCGCCAGCAGCCAAGAAGGATCGGGACAGGGTGCTAACTATGGCTACACCTTC.